One sample yielded the 9 T cell receptor beta chains listed below, sequenced in a study of tumor-infiltrating lymphocytes in primary liver carcinoma. Unsorted whole blood yielded the blood RNA, and germline DNA was also extracted. TCR beta cDNA was reverse-transcribed from roughly 520 ng of total RNA. The reaction used a constant-region primer and ProtoScript II reverse transcriptase. Libraries covering TCR beta were generated through three nested multiplex PCR rounds (using a slightly modified ARM-PCR). TRBV1-TRBV30 forward and Cbeta reverse primers drove the first two roughly 10-cycle rounds. TCRdb re-analysed the multiplex PCR reads in MiXCR, keeping a single row per CDR3 protein. The sample has more than 150,000 distinct CDR3 sequences, roughly 60% seen once. Sample: peripheral blood. Receptor source: a man aged 40-49 years with primary liver carcinoma and hepatitis B virus infection.

Only one count was recorded for this clonotype. A read error may produce the germline difference seen at one junction end. The chain has TRBV12-3 or TRBV12-4 and TRBJ2-7; a possible D gene is TRBD2 (6 bases). The CDR3 is 15 amino acids. The CDR3 bases are TGTGCCAGCAGTCTACTAGCTGGAGGGCCCTACGAGCACTACTTC. It yields the protein CASSLLAGGPYEHYF.

The rearrangement uses TRBV4-2 and TRBJ2-3; D might be TRBD1 (7 bases). The CDR3 extends over 17 amino acids. Trimming removed 4 bases at V and 0 bases at J, with 17 bases between. Germline V gene lookup returns CDR1 LGHNA and CDR2 YNFKEQ. The CDR3 sequence: CASSPERRGASTDTQYF. Here the CDR3 DNA reads TGTGCCAGCAGCCCCGAACGCAGGGGGGCCAGCACAGATACGCAGTATTTT.

V usage is TRBV14 and J usage is TRBJ1-1, with a possible D match to TRBD1 (6 bases). This CDR3 is built from 13 residues. V shed 1 base and J shed 5 bases, with 8 bases lying between them. Germline V lookup: CDR1 SGHDN, CDR2 FVKESK. The CDR3 bases are TGTGCCAGCAGCCAAGTTCAGGGGACTGAAGCTTTCTTT. Translating gives CASSQVQGTEAFF.

In regard to this clonotype: A much bigger clone sits one base away, suggesting this may be a read error. The chain links TRBV29-1 to TRBJ2-7; D is tentatively TRBD1 or TRBD2 (5 bases each). The CDR3 length is 12 residues. Germline CDR1 is SQVTM and CDR2 is ANQGSEA. This chain's CDR3 is CSAEARGAEQYF. The CDR3 bases are TGCAGCGCTGAAGCTCGGGGCGCCGAGCAGTACTTC.

Note on this clonotype: The conserved closing phenylalanine or tryptophan is absent in this CDR3, likely reflecting a read error. No DNA is shown, since the ends of the CDR3 on it are uncertain; the CDR3 is the one TCRdb lists. This sequence joins TRBV11-2 and TRBJ2-7; TRBD1 reflects the table's D call only, with no check against the DNA. The CDR3 length equals 14 residues, ends included. The germline V gene has CDR1 SGHAT and CDR2 FQNNGV. The CDR3 sequence: CASSLATDSYEQYY.

Of note for this clonotype: The final CDR3 position lacks the conserved phenylalanine or tryptophan, pointing to a likely read error. The J gene is TRBJ2-1, the V gene TRBV12-3 or TRBV12-4; 9 bases are shared with TRBD2. CDR3 length equals 15 residues. Germline trimming cut 6 bases from V and 4 bases from J; bases unmatched to any gene: 7. In nucleotides, the CDR3 is TGTGCCAGCAGGTCTAGCGGGGTCCTGTACAATGAGCAGTTCTCC. Its translation: CASRSSGVLYNEQFS.

The V and J genes are TRBV9 and TRBJ2-6; TRBD1 agrees at 8 bases. CDR1 and CDR2 from the germline V gene are SGDLS and YYNGEE. This CDR3 has 18 amino acids. Trimming cost V 4 bases and J 6 bases; bases outside gene matches: 15. This CDR3 reads CASSPTGTGLEEANVLTF. The DNA of the CDR3 is TGTGCCAGCAGCCCAACCGGGACAGGCCTGGAAGAGGCCAACGTCCTGACTTTC.

This clonotype occurred a few times. This is likely a read error, given that the CDR3 carries no conserved phenylalanine or tryptophan at its end. The V call is TRBV12-3 or TRBV12-4, the J call TRBJ2-1; D not resolved. The CDR3 sequence is 12 residues long. The CDR3 DNA sequence: TGTGCCAGCAGTTTATTGGGGAATGGGCAGTTCTTA. It codes for CASSLLGNGQFL.

On this clonotype: As the CDR3 is not closed by the conserved phenylalanine or tryptophan, this likely results from a read error. The chain is built from TRBV11-2 and TRBJ2-1; D remains ambiguous. This CDR3 comprises 13 residues. Between the trimmed V and J ends, which lost 7 bases and 4 bases, there was a span of 11 bases. Germline V gene lookup returns CDR1 SGHAT and CDR2 FQNNGV. For the CDR3, the DNA is TGTGCCAGCATCCGACCGGTTTACAATGAGCAGTTCCTC. This encodes CASIRPVYNEQFL.